The following is a T cell receptor (beta chain) sequence with its context. The target antigen is unknown. The junction and the germline gene differ at one end; a read error may be behind it. This record comes from a study of cytomegalovirus exposure and HLA in healthy donors. Broader study findings: Presence/absence analyses rested on an assumption that sequencing depth was roughly uniform across donors. As was reported, the HLA-A and HLA-B alleles of most subjects were accurately predicted from TCR beta sequences. Cytomegalovirus association was assigned to about 150 TCR beta chains. A cluster of highly shared sequence variants was likely a sequencing artifact.

The PCR had 60 Vbeta and 13 Jbeta primers. Assay: immunoSEQ multiplex PCR; the TCRdb copy retains only in-frame clones and omits some. The repertoire has tens of thousands of clones, roughly 58% of them found once; the top ten carry approximately 5.8%. This CDR3 comprises 18 residues. Germline V CDR1 and CDR2: SGHRS, YFSETQ. This chain links TRBV5-1 with TRBJ1-2; 7 bases line up with TRBD1. This sequence was found in a woman aged 30 to 39 in good health and CMV-seropositive. The sample was PBMCs. CDR3 residues: CASSLRPRQGANANGYTF. In DNA, the CDR3 is TGCGCCAGCAGCTTACGACCCAGACAGGGTGCCAATGCCAATGGGTACACCTTC.